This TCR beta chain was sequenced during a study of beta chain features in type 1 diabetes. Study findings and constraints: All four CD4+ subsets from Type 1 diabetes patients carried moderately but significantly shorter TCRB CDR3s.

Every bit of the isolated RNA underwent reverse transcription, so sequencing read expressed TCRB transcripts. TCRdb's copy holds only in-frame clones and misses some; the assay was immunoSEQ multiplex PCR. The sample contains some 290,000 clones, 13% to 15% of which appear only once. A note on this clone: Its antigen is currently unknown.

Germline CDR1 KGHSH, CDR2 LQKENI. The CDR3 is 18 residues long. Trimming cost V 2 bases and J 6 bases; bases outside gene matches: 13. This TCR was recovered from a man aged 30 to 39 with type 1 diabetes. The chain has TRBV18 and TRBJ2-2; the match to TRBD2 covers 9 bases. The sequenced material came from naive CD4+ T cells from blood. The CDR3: CASSPREASGIVPGELFF. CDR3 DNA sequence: TGTGCCAGCTCACCAAGGGAAGCTAGCGGGATCGTCCCCGGGGAGCTGTTTTTT.